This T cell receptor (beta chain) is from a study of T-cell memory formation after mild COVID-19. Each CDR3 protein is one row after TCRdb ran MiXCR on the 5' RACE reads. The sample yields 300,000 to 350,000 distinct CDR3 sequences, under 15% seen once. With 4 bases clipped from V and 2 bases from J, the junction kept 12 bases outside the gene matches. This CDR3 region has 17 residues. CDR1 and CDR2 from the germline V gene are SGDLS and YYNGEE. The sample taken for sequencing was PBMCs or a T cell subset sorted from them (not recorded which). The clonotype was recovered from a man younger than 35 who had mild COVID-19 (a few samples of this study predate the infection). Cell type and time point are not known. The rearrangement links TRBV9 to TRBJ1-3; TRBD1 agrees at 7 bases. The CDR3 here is CASSPYNRGSPGNTIYF. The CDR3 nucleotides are TGTGCCAGCAGCCCCTATAACAGGGGTTCTCCTGGAAACACCATATATTTT.